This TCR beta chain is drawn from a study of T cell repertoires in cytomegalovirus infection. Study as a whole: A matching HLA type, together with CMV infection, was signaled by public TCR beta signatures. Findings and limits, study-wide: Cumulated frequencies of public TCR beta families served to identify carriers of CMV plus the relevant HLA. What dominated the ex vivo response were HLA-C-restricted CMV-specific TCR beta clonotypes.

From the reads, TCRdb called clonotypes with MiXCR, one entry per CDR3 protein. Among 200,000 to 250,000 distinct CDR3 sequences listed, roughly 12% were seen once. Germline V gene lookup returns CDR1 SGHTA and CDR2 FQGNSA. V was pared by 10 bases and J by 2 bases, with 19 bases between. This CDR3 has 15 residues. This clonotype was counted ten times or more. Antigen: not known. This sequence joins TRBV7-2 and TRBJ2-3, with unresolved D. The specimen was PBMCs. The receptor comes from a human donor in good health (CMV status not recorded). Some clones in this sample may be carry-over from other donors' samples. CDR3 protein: CATSPNHNPTDTQYF. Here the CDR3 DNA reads TGTGCCACCTCACCCAATCACAATCCCACAGATACGCAGTATTTT.